This T cell receptor beta chain was identified during a study of T cells in localized non-small cell lung cancer. General observations from the study: A median of 57 of the top 100 tumor clones appeared in adjacent lung, which was paired and uninvolved. Tumor trailed uninvolved adjacent lung in T cell clonality, which peaked there.

This clone was seen a few times. Its antigen is undetermined. Different DNA sequences within this sample yield the same CDR3. Profiling relied on immunoSEQ multiplex PCR, and the TCRdb table lists in-frame clones only, not all of them. The sample carries approximately 1,600 clones, about a quarter recorded once. V lost 5 bases and J lost 1, with 11 bases in between. CDR3 size: 14 residues. In germline, CDR1 is SGHNT, CDR2 YENEEA. This specimen consisted of lung tumor tissue, obtained before any cancer treatment. This receptor was obtained from an older male donor with stage II lung adenocarcinoma. The V gene is TRBV11-3, the J gene TRBJ1-1; D is undetermined. CDR3 amino acids: CASSRTGGNTEAFF. CDR3 coding DNA: TGTGCCAGCAGCCGAACGGGCGGGAACACTGAAGCTTTCTTT.